This TCR beta chain was sequenced during a study of CD8+ T cells in alopecia areata. The treatment denotes: oral pan-JAK inhibitor, 5-10 mg twice daily. Sequencing templates came from extracted RNA that was reverse transcribed into cDNA. Libraries were prepared by immunoSEQ multiplex PCR; TCRdb keeps only in-frame clonotypes and omits some of them. The sample contains about 210,000 clones, 66% of which appear only once. The CDR3 is 16 amino acids. Germline V gene lookup returns CDR1 LNHNV and CDR2 YYDKDF (reference sequence). V lost 2 bases to trimming and J lost 2 bases; unmatched junction nucleotides: 8.

The source material was CD4+ T cells sorted from blood, sampled at week 44, from a patient treated with tofacitinib. This receptor was obtained from a human donor with alopecia areata. V usage is TRBV15 and J usage is TRBJ2-5; 7 nucleotides match TRBD2. The CDR3, as DNA: TGTGCCACCAGCAGAATTCCATCGGGAGGTCAAGAGACCCAGTACTTC. Its protein product is CATSRIPSGGQETQYF.